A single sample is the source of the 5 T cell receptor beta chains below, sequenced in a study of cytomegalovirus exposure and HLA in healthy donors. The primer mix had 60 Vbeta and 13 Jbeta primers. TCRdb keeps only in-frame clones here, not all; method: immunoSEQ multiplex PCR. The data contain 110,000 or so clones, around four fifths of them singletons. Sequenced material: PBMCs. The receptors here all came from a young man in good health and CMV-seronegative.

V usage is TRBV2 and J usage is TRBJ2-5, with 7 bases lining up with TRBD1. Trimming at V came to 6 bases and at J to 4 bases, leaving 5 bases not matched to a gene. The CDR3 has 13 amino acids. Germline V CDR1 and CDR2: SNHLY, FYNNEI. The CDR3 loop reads CASRTGLAETQYF. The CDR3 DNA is TGTGCCAGCAGGACAGGGCTGGCAGAGACCCAGTACTTC.

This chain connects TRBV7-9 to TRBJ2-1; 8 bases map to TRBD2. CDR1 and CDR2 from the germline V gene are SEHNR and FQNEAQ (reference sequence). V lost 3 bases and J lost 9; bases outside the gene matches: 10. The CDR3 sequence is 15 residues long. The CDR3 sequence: CASSFRGGDRIEQFF. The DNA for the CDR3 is TGTGCCAGCAGCTTTCGGGGGGGAGATAGGATTGAGCAGTTCTTC.

This chain's CDR3 is CASSIHWTSGGPEQFF. The DNA for the CDR3 is TGTGCCAGCAGTATTCACTGGACTAGCGGGGGCCCTGAGCAGTTCTTC. The V call is TRBV27, the J call TRBJ2-1; 13 bases are shared with TRBD2. CDR3 size: 16 residues. The V segment lost 5 bases and the J segment 9 bases; nucleotides outside the gene matches: 10. Looked up from germline, CDR1 is MNHEY and CDR2 is SMNVEV (reference sequence).

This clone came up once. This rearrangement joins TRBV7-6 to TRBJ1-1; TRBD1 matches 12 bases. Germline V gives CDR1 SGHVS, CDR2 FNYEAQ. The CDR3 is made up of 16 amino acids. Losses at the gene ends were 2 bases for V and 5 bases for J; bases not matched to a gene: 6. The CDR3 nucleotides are TGTGCCAGCAGCTTACAGGGACAGGGGGCATGGACTGAAGCTTTCTTT. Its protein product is CASSLQGQGAWTEAFF.

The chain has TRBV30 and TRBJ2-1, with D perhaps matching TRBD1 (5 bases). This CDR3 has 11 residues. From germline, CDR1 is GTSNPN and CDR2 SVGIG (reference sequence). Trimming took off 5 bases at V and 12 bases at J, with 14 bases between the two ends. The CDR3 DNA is TGTGCCTGGGCCTATTCTAGGGGGCAGTTCTTC. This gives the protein CAWAYSRGQFF.